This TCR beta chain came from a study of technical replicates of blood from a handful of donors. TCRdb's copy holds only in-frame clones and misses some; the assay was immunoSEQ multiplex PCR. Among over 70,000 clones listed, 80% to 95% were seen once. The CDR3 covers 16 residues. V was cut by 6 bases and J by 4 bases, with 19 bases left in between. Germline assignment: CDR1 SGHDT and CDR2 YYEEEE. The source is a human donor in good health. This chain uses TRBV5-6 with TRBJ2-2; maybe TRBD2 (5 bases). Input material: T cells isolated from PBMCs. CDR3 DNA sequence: TGTGCCAGCATCGACCGGTTAGCGATATTCACCGGGGAGCTGTTTTTT. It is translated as CASIDRLAIFTGELFF.